The rows below give T cell receptor beta chains drawn from one sample of a study of radiotherapy plus CTLA-4 blockade in lung cancer. The method was immunoSEQ multiplex PCR; TCRdb's version includes in-frame clones alone and lacks a portion of them. This table has some 94,000 clones, roughly four fifths appearing once. The source material was peripheral blood, sampled from a patient treated with radiotherapy plus ipilimumab. These TCRs come from a human donor with non-small cell lung cancer that progressed on radiotherapy plus ipilimumab. The CDR3 runs from the conserved cysteine through the conserved F or W. The D gene is left open where the match is weak. Clone size is not always given. Where it is, it says once, few, many or a class for expanded clones.

abundance	v_gene	d_gene	j_gene	CDR3aa	CDR3nt
-	TRBV6-1	TRBD2	TRBJ2-5	CASRIAGVGETQYF	TGTGCCAGCAGGATAGCGGGAGTGGGAGAGACCCAGTACTTC
once	TRBV5-4	-	TRBJ2-4	CASSLAGENIQYF	TGTGCCAGCAGCTTGGCCGGGGAAAACATTCAGTACTTC
-	TRBV18	-	TRBJ2-3	CASSPFTDTQYF	TGTGCCAGCTCACCATTTACAGATACGCAGTATTTT
once	TRBV18	-	TRBJ1-5	CASSPEQPSNQPQHF	TGTGCCAGCTCACCCGAACAGCCTAGCAATCAGCCCCAGCATTTT
-	TRBV29-1	-	TRBJ2-7	CSVVGLLGVYEQYF	TGCAGCGTTGTAGGTCTTCTAGGGGTATACGAGCAGTACTTC
-	TRBV6-1	-	TRBJ2-7	CASSEASWEASYEQYF	TGTGCCAGCAGTGAAGCTTCGTGGGAGGCGTCCTACGAGCAGTACTTC
-	TRBV28	-	TRBJ1-2	CASRDTGHYGYTF	TGTGCCAGCAGAGATACAGGCCACTATGGCTACACCTTC
-	TRBV5-1	-	TRBJ1-3	CASSLSLDNTIYF	TGCGCCAGCAGCTTGTCTTTGGACAACACCATATATTTT
few	TRBV13	TRBD1	TRBJ1-2	CASSSSPGTGIEGYTF	TGTGCCAGCAGCTCCAGTCCCGGGACAGGGATCGAGGGCTACACCTTC
-	TRBV6-1	-	TRBJ1-2	CASSEAEIYGYTF	TGTGCCAGCAGTGAAGCCGAAATCTATGGCTACACCTTC
-	TRBV29-1	-	TRBJ2-2	CSVLTVANTGELFF	TGCAGCGTTCTGACAGTCGCGAACACCGGGGAGCTGTTTTTT
few	TRBV5-4	TRBD2	TRBJ2-1	CASSLVLSWGRLADYNEQFF	TGTGCCAGCAGCTTGGTTCTCTCCTGGGGTCGGCTAGCGGACTACAATGAGCAGTTCTTC
-	TRBV7-2	-	TRBJ1-1	CASSLSSGASSNTEAFF	TGTGCCAGCAGCTTATCTTCGGGGGCGAGCAGTAACACTGAAGCTTTCTTT
few	TRBV6-6	TRBD1	TRBJ2-7	CASRTGVTSSYEQYF	TGTGCCAGCAGGACAGGGGTCACGAGCTCCTACGAGCAGTACTTC
-	TRBV5-1	TRBD1	TRBJ1-1	CASSILGGKDTEAFF	TGCGCCAGCAGCATCCTAGGGGGCAAGGACACTGAAGCTTTCTTT
-	TRBV27	TRBD1	TRBJ2-3	CASSSPGTGWDTQYF	TGTGCCAGCAGTTCCCCCGGGACAGGGTGGGATACGCAGTATTTT
-	TRBV4-1	TRBD2	TRBJ2-5	CASSFRLAGNKETQYF	TGCGCCAGCAGCTTCCGACTAGCGGGAAACAAAGAGACCCAGTACTTC
-	TRBV2	-	TRBJ2-3	CASSNQGGRQYF	TGTGCCAGCAGTAATCAGGGAGGTAGGCAGTATTTT
-	TRBV7-2	-	TRBJ1-4	CASSPNGATNEKLFF	TGTGCCAGCAGCCCAAATGGGGCAACTAATGAAAAACTGTTTTTT
-	TRBV4-1	-	TRBJ1-4	CASSQAPGYNEKLFF	TGCGCCAGCAGCCAAGCCCCCGGATATAATGAAAAACTGTTTTTT
-	TRBV19	-	TRBJ1-2	CASSVWQEVNYGYTF	TGTGCCAGTAGTGTCTGGCAGGAGGTTAACTATGGCTACACCTTC
-	TRBV29-1	-	TRBJ2-2	CSVESHGGELFF	TGCAGCGTTGAATCCCACGGCGGGGAGCTGTTTTTT
-	TRBV11-2	-	TRBJ2-2	CASSLRGTGELFF	TGTGCCAGCAGCTTACGGGGGACCGGGGAGCTGTTTTTT
-	TRBV4-2	TRBD1	TRBJ1-2	CASSPEGQGTWGYTF	TGTGCCAGTAGCCCCGAAGGACAGGGGACTTGGGGCTACACCTTC
-	TRBV7-6	TRBD2	TRBJ2-1	CASSPSGLAVYNEQFF	TGTGCCAGCAGCCCATCCGGACTAGCGGTATACAATGAGCAGTTCTTC
few	TRBV28	-	TRBJ1-1	CASSLSPRGNTEAFF	TGTGCCAGCAGTTTATCCCCGCGTGGGAACACTGAAGCTTTCTTT
few	TRBV18	-	TRBJ1-2	CASSLPGDSYGYTF	TGTGCCAGCTCACTGCCGGGAGACAGTTATGGCTACACCTTC
-	TRBV11-2	-	TRBJ2-3	CASSLDGGHTQYF	TGTGCCAGCAGCTTAGATGGGGGGCATACGCAGTATTTT
once	TRBV27	-	TRBJ2-2	CASSLSALSQELFF	TGTGCCAGCAGTTTATCGGCCCTCTCACAAGAGCTGTTTTTT
-	TRBV9	-	TRBJ2-1	CASSVSSPEYNEQFF	TGTGCCAGCAGCGTATCGAGCCCGGAGTACAATGAGCAGTTCTTC
-	TRBV7-3	-	TRBJ2-5	CASSLSEQETQYF	TGTGCCAGCAGCTTATCAGAACAAGAGACCCAGTACTTC
-	TRBV28	-	TRBJ1-5	CASRGDFGSSNQPQHF	TGTGCCAGCAGGGGGGATTTTGGTTCCAGCAATCAGCCCCAGCATTTT
-	TRBV29-1	TRBD1	TRBJ1-4	CSVTGGEKLFF	TGCAGCGTGACAGGGGGTGAAAAACTGTTTTTT
-	TRBV4-2	TRBD2	TRBJ2-3	CASSQDLPTSGRTDTQYF	TGTGCCAGCAGCCAAGATCTTCCGACTAGCGGGAGGACAGATACGCAGTATTTT
-	TRBV19	-	TRBJ2-1	CASKIGPYNEQFF	TGTGCCAGTAAGATAGGACCCTACAATGAGCAGTTCTTC
-	TRBV27	-	TRBJ2-1	CASSPPSDSYNEQFF	TGTGCCAGCAGTCCACCTAGCGACTCCTACAATGAGCAGTTCTTC
-	TRBV5-1	-	TRBJ1-4	CASSIDDRRNEKLFF	TGCGCCAGCAGCATTGATGACCGTCGGAATGAAAAACTGTTTTTT
-	TRBV11-2	-	TRBJ2-2	CASRPQTGELFF	TGTGCCAGCCGACCGCAAACCGGGGAGCTGTTTTTT
-	TRBV29-1	-	TRBJ2-2	CSVREATGELFF	TGCAGCGTGAGGGAAGCCACCGGGGAGCTGTTTTTT
-	TRBV4-1	TRBD2	TRBJ2-3	CASSQDGSGRADTQYF	TGCGCCAGCAGCCAAGATGGGAGCGGGAGGGCAGATACGCAGTATTTT
-	TRBV2	-	TRBJ2-7	CASTQKPTYEQYF	TGTGCCAGCACCCAGAAACCGACCTACGAGCAGTACTTC
-	TRBV4-2	TRBD1	TRBJ1-2	CASSQGTVDYGYTF	TGTGCCAGCAGCCAGGGGACAGTGGACTATGGCTACACCTTC
-	TRBV29-1	-	TRBJ2-1	CSLRGPAGNEQFF	TGCAGCCTCCGCGGACCAGCGGGCAATGAGCAGTTCTTC
-	TRBV2	TRBD2	TRBJ2-3	CASSPTTSASTDTQYF	TGTGCCAGCAGCCCTACTACTAGCGCTAGCACAGATACGCAGTATTTT
few	TRBV4-1	-	TRBJ2-7	CASSQSESSYEQYF	TGCGCCAGCAGCCAATCGGAGAGCTCCTACGAGCAGTACTTC
-	TRBV11-1	-	TRBJ2-7	CASSLVSTSQYF	TGTGCCAGCAGCTTAGTTTCCACCTCGCAGTACTTC
-	TRBV2	TRBD1	TRBJ1-3	CASSERDRSKYF	TGTGCCAGCAGTGAAAGGGACAGGAGCAAATATTTT
-	TRBV28	-	TRBJ2-1	CASRLRGHYNEQFF	TGTGCCAGCAGACTTCGGGGGCACTACAATGAGCAGTTCTTC
-	TRBV5-1	-	TRBJ2-1	CASSLVGESSNEQFF	TGCGCCAGCAGCTTGGTAGGGGAGAGTAGCAATGAGCAGTTCTTC
-	TRBV4-1	-	TRBJ1-2	CASRTTGNSNYGYTF	TGCGCCAGCAGAACGACAGGAAACTCTAACTATGGCTACACCTTC
-	TRBV27	TRBD1	TRBJ1-1	CASSRQTGVGTEAFF	TGTGCCAGCAGCCGGCAAACAGGGGTAGGTACTGAAGCTTTCTTT
-	TRBV7-6	-	TRBJ2-7	CASSLGVFSYEQYF	TGTGCCAGCAGCTTAGGGGTTTTTTCCTACGAGCAGTACTTC
-	TRBV28	TRBD1	TRBJ1-4	CASITGGSNEKLFF	TGTGCCAGCATTACAGGGGGATCTAATGAAAAACTGTTTTTT
-	TRBV6-1	-	TRBJ2-5	CASRGGETQYF	TGTGCCAGCAGAGGGGGAGAGACCCAGTACTTC
-	TRBV30	TRBD2	TRBJ2-5	CAWSEGLAGEGETQYF	TGTGCCTGGAGCGAGGGACTAGCGGGAGAGGGAGAGACCCAGTACTTC
once	TRBV7-3	-	TRBJ2-5	CASSLGSSETQYF	TGTGCCAGCAGCTTAGGAAGTTCAGAGACCCAGTACTTC
-	TRBV29-1	-	TRBJ1-1	CSVADPGVGNTEAFF	TGCAGCGTGGCGGATCCAGGGGTTGGGAACACTGAAGCTTTCTTT
once	TRBV28	-	TRBJ2-3	CASCGVIDTQYF	TGTGCCAGCTGTGGGGTCATAGATACGCAGTATTTT
once	TRBV7-6	TRBD1	TRBJ1-5	CASSSSHRGQGDRCPQHF	TGTGCCAGCAGCTCCTCCCATAGGGGACAGGGGGATCGATGTCCCCAGCATTTT